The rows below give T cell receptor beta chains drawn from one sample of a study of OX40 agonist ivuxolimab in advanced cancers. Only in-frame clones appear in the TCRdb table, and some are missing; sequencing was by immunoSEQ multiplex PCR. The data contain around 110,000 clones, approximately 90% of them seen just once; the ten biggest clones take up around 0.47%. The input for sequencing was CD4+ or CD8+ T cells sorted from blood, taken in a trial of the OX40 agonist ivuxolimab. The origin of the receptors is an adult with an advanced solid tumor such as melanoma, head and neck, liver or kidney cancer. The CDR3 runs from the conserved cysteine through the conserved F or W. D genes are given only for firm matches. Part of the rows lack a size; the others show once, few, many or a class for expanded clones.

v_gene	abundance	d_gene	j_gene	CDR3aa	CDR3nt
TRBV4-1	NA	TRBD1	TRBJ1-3	CASSLRTGESGNTIYF	TGCGCCAGCAGCCTTAGGACAGGAGAGTCTGGAAACACCATATATTTT
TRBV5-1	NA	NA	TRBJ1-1	CASSRTEASEAFF	TGCGCCAGCAGCCGGACAGAGGCTTCTGAAGCTTTCTTT
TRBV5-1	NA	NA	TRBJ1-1	CASSLEGRGEAFF	TGCGCCAGCAGCTTGGAAGGACGGGGGGAAGCTTTCTTT
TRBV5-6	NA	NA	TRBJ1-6	CASSLLGVENSPLHF	TGTGCCAGCAGCTTGTTAGGGGTGGAAAATTCACCCCTCCACTTT
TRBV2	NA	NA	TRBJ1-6	CASIRWADDSPLHF	TGTGCCAGCATCCGCTGGGCGGATGATTCGCCCCTCCACTTT
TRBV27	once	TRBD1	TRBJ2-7	CASRSGQGAGEQYF	TGTGCCAGCAGGTCCGGACAGGGGGCGGGGGAGCAGTACTTC
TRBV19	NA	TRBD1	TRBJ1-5	CASRGQGGQPQHF	TGTGCCAGTAGAGGACAGGGAGGGCAGCCCCAGCATTTT
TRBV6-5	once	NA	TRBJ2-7	CASSYGMGYSYEQYF	TGTGCCAGCAGTTATGGGATGGGGTACTCCTACGAGCAGTACTTC
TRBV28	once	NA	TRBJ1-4	CASSLPVANEKLFF	TGTGCCAGCAGCCTTCCGGTTGCTAATGAAAAACTGTTTTTT
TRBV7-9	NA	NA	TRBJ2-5	CVGASQETQYF	TGTGTTGGAGCCAGCCAAGAGACCCAGTACTTC
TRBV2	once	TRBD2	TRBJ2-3	CASSGRGGSTDTQYF	TGTGCCAGCAGTGGCCGCGGGGGAAGCACAGATACGCAGTATTTT
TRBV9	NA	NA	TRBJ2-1	CASSVAFYPQDNEQFF	TGTGCCAGCAGCGTAGCTTTCTACCCCCAGGACAATGAGCAGTTCTTC
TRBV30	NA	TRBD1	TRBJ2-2	CAWIGTANTGELFF	TGTGCCTGGATCGGGACAGCGAACACCGGGGAGCTGTTTTTT
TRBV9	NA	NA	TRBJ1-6	CASSVGEGLNSPLHF	TGTGCCAGCAGCGTAGGAGAGGGGCTAAATTCACCCCTCCACTTT
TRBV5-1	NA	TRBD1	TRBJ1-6	CASSWQGEDNSPLHF	TGCGCCAGCAGCTGGCAGGGGGAGGATAATTCACCCCTCCACTTT
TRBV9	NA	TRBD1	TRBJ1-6	CASSVTGGTNSPLHF	TGTGCCAGCAGCGTTACAGGGGGCACCAATTCACCCCTCCACTTT
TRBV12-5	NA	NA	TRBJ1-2	CASGAEAAGAFF	TGTGCTAGTGGTGCCGAGGCGGCAGGGGCCTTCTTC
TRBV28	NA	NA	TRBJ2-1	CASRHGAYNEQFF	TGTGCCAGCAGGCACGGGGCTTACAATGAGCAGTTCTTC
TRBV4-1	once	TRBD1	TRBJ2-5	CASSQATGQGRETQYF	TGCGCCAGCAGCCAAGCTACTGGACAGGGGAGAGAGACCCAGTACTTC
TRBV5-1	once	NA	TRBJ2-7	CASSPSAGTDYYEQYF	TGCGCCAGCAGCCCCTCGGCGGGGACAGACTACTACGAGCAGTACTTC
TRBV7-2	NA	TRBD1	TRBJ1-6	CASSFFTGGIGNSPLHF	TGTGCCAGCAGCTTTTTTACAGGGGGAATTGGTAATTCACCCCTCCACTTT
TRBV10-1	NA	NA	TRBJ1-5	CASSGRGGSNQPQHF	TGCGCCAGCTCGGGGAGGGGCGGTAGCAATCAGCCCCAGCATTTT
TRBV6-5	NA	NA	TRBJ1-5	CASSYDSNQPQHF	TGTGCCAGCAGTTACGATAGCAATCAGCCCCAGCATTTT
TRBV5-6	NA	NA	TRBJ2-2	CASSQHTGELFF	TGTGCCAGCAGCCAGCACACCGGGGAGCTGTTTTTT
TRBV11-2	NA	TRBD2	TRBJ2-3	CASSPRLAGGTDTQYF	TGTGCCAGCAGCCCCCGACTAGCGGGGGGCACAGATACGCAGTATTTT
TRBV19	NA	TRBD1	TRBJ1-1	CASLTGSEAFF	TGTGCCAGCTTGACAGGGTCTGAAGCTTTCTTT
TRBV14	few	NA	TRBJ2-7	CASSQSPVSYEQYF	TGTGCCAGCAGCCAATCACCCGTTTCCTACGAGCAGTACTTC
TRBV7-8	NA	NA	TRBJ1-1	CASSSQMNTEAFF	TGTGCCAGCAGCTCACAGATGAACACTGAAGCTTTCTTT
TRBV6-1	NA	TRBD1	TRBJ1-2	CALTPGQLYGYTF	TGTGCCTTAACCCCGGGACAGCTCTATGGCTACACCTTC
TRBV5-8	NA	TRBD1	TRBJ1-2	CASSLRDRFYGYTF	TGTGCCAGCAGCTTGAGGGACAGGTTCTATGGCTACACCTTC